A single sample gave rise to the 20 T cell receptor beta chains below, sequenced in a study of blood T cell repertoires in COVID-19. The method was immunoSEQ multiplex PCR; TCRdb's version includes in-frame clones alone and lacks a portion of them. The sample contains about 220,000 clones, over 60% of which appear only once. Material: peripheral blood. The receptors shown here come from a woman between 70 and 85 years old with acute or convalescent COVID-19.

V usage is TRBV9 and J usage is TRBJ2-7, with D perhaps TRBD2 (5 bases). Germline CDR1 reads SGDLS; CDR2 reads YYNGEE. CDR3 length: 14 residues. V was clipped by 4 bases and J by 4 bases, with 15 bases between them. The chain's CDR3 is CASSPLRAEYEQYF. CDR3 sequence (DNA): TGTGCCAGCAGCCCCCTGAGGGCAGAATACGAGCAGTACTTC.

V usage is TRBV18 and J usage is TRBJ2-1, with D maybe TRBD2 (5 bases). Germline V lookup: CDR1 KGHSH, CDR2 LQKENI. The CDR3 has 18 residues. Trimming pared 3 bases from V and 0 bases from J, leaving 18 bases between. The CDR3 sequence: CASSPFYGILSSYNEQFF. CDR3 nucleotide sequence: TGTGCCAGCTCACCGTTCTACGGGATCCTGAGCTCCTACAATGAGCAGTTCTTC. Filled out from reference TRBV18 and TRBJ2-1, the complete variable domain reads NAGVMQNPRHLVRRRGQEARLRCSPMKGHSHVYWYRQLPEEGLKFMVYLQKENIIDESGMPKERFSAEFPKEGPSILRIQQVVRGDSAAYFCASSPFYGILSSYNEQFFGPGTRLTVL.

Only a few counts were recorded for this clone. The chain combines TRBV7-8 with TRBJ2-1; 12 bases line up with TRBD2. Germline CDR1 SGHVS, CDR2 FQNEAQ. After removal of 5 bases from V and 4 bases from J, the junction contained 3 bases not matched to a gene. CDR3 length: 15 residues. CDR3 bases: TGTGCCAGCAGCCCTAGCGGGGGGGTTTACAATGAGCAGTTCTTC. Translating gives CASSPSGGVYNEQFF.

The CDR3 region is CATSRDLAGSTDTQYF. CDR3 in DNA: TGTGCCACCAGCAGAGATCTAGCGGGTTCCACAGATACGCAGTATTTT. V is TRBV15 and J is TRBJ2-3, with 8 bases fitting TRBD2. Germline trimming cut 0 bases from V and 2 bases from J; bases unmatched to any gene: 4. This CDR3 is built from 16 residues. Germline lookup yields CDR1 LNHNV and CDR2 YYDKDF (reference sequence).

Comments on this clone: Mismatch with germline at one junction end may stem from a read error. This CDR3 reads CASSLEPGQPNF. The CDR3 coding sequence is TGTGCCAGCAGCTTGGAGCCGGGACAGCCTAATTTT. This sequence joins TRBV5-8 and TRBJ1-4, with 7 positions matching TRBD1. This CDR3 region has 12 residues. Germline CDR1 SGHTS, CDR2 YDEGEE.

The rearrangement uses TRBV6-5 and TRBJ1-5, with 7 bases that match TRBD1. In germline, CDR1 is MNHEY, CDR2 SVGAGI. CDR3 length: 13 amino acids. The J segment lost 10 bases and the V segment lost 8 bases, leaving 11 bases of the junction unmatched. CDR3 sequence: CASGTGQVNPQHF. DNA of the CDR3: TGTGCCAGCGGGACCGGACAGGTAAACCCCCAGCATTTT.

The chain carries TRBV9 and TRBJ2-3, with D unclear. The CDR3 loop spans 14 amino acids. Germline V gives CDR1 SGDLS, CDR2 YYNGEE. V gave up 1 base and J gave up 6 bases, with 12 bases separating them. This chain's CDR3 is CASSVSLSSDTQYF. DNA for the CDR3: TGTGCCAGCAGCGTATCTCTATCCTCGGATACGCAGTATTTT.

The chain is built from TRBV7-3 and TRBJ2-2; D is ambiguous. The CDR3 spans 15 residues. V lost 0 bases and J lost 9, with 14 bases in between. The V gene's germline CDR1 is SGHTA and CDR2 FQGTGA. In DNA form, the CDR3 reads TGTGCCAGCAGCTTAACAGTCGTTCCCCAGAGGGAGCTGTTTTTT. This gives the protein CASSLTVVPQRELFF.

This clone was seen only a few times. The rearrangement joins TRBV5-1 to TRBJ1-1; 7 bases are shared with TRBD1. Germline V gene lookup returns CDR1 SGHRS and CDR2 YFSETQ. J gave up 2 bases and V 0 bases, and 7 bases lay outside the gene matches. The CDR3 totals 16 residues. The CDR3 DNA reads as TGCGCCAGCAGCTTGGGTGGGGCAGGGGGTAACACTGAAGCTTTCTTT. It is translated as CASSLGGAGGNTEAFF.

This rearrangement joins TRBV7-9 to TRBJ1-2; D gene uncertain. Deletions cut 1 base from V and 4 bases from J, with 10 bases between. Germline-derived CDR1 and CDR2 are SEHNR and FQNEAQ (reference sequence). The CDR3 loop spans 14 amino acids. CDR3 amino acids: CASSLDTASYGYTF. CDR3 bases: TGTGCCAGCAGCTTAGATACAGCCAGCTATGGCTACACCTTC.

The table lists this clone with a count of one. Here the CDR3 DNA reads TGTGCCAGCAGCTTAGCGCGACAGGGCCATTCACCCCTCCACTTT. This gives the protein CASSLARQGHSPLHF. V gene TRBV7-8 combines with J gene TRBJ1-6, with 7 bases aligning to TRBD1. V lost 0 bases and J lost 8; bases outside the gene matches: 4. The CDR3 runs 15 residues. Germline V gene sequence: CDR1 SGHVS, CDR2 FQNEAQ.

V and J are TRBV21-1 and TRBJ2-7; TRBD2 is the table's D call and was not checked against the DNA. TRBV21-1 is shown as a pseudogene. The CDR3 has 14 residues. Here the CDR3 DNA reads TGTGCCAGCATTCTCCGGGGGATGATGTGCGAGCAGTACGTC. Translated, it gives CASILRGMMCEQYV.

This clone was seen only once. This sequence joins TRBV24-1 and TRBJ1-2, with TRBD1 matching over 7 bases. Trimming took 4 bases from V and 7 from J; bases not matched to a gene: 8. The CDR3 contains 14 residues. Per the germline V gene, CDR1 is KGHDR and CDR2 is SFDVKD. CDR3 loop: CATSDPGQYSGYTF. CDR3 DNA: TGTGCCACCAGTGACCCGGGACAGTACAGTGGCTACACCTTC.

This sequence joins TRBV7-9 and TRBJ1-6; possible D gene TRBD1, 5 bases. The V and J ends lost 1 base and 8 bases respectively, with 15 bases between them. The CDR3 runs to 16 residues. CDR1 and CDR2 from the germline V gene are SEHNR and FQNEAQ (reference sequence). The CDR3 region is CASSLGQLPRDSPLHF. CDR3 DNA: TGTGCCAGCAGCTTAGGGCAGCTCCCCAGGGATTCACCCCTCCACTTT.

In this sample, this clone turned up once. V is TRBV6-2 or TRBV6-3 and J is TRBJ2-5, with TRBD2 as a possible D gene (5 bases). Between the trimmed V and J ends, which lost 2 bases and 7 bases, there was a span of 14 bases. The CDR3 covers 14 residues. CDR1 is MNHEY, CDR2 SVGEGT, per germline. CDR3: CASSYPSIGGTQYF. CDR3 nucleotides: TGTGCCAGCAGTTACCCTTCGATTGGAGGGACCCAGTACTTC.

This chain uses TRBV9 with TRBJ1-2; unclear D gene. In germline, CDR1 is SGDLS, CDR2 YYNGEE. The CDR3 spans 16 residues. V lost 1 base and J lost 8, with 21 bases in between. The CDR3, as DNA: TGTGCCAGCAGCGTAACGGCGGGCCCCCCCTTCGTCGGCTACACCTTC. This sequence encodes CASSVTAGPPFVGYTF. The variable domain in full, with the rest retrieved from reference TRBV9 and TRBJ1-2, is DSGVTQTPKHLITATGQRVTLRCSPRSGDLSVYWYQQSLDQGLQFLIQYYNGEERAKGNILERFSAQQFPDLHSELNLSSLELGDSALYFCASSVTAGPPFVGYTFGSGTRLTVV.

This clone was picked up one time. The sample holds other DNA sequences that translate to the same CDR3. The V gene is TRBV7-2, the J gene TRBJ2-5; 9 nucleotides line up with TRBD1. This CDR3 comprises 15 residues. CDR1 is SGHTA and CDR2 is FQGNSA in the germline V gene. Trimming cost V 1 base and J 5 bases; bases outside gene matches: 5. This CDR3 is CASSLVGQGAETQYF. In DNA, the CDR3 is TGTGCCAGCAGCTTAGTGGGACAGGGAGCGGAGACCCAGTACTTC. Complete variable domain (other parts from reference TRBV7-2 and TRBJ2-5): GAGVSQSPSNKVTEKGKDVELRCDPISGHTALYWYRQSLGQGLEFLIYFQGNSAPDKSGLPSDRFSAERTGGSVSTLTIQRTQQEDSAVYLCASSLVGQGAETQYFGPGTRLLVL.

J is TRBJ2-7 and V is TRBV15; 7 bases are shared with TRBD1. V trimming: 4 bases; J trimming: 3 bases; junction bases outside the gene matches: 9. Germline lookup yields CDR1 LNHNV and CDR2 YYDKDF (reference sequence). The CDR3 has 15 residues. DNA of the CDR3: TGTGCCACCAGCAAAACCAGGACAGGATACTACGAGCAGTACTTC. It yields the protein CATSKTRTGYYEQYF.

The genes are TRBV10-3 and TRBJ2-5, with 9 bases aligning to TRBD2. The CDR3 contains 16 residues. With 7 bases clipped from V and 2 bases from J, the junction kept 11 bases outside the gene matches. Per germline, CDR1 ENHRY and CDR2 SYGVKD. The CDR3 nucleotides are TGTGCCATCAAATCGGGCTTAGCGGGGGTTCAAGAGACCCAGTACTTC. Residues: CAIKSGLAGVQETQYF.

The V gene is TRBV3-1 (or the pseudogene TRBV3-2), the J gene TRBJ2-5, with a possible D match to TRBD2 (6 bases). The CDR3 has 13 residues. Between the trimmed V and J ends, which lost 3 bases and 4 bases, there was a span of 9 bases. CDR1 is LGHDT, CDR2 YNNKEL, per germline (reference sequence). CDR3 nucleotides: TGTGCCAGCAGCCAGCTGGGGGGAGAGACCCAGTACTTC. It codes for CASSQLGGETQYF.